Following are 4 T cell receptor beta chains from one sample sequenced in a study of blood T cell repertoires in COVID-19. Method: immunoSEQ multiplex PCR; TCRdb's copy keeps in-frame clones and lacks some. The sample carries about 19,000 clones, around 90% recorded once. Sequenced material: peripheral blood. The receptors stem from a human donor in a cohort sampled during active COVID-19.

This sequence joins TRBV7-9 and TRBJ1-2, with D unresolved. CDR3 length: 11 amino acids. Trimming cost V 4 bases and J 4 bases, with 4 bases left between them. The germline V gene has CDR1 SEHNR and CDR2 FQNEAQ (reference sequence). As DNA, the CDR3 is TGTGCCAGCAGCTACGGCTATGGCTACACCTTC. It is translated as CASSYGYGYTF.

The V call is TRBV2, the J call TRBJ2-1; 11 bases match TRBD2. The CDR3 length is 16 residues. Germline V gene sequence: CDR1 SNHLY, CDR2 FYNNEI. Unmatched junction bases numbered 13, after V lost 7 bases and J lost 8 bases. CDR3 sequence: CASTEGLAGGLDEQFF. The CDR3 DNA follows: TGTGCCAGCACCGAGGGGCTAGCGGGAGGTCTGGATGAGCAGTTCTTC.

The chain carries TRBV27 and TRBJ2-1, with 7 bases aligning to TRBD1. Per germline, CDR1 MNHEY and CDR2 SMNVEV (reference sequence). The CDR3 covers 18 residues. Germline trimming cut 3 bases from V and 0 bases from J; bases unmatched to any gene: 11. CDR3 residues: CASSFLLGRGSSYNEQFF. DNA of the CDR3: TGTGCCAGCAGTTTTCTTCTGGGCAGGGGGAGCTCCTACAATGAGCAGTTCTTC.

V and J are TRBV6-5 and TRBJ2-2; D is possibly TRBD2 (5 bases). Trimming cost V 5 bases and J 6 bases, with 16 bases left between them. The CDR3 has 15 residues. Germline CDR1 and CDR2: MNHEY and SVGAGI. The chain's CDR3 is CASSPPGSSAGELFF. CDR3 sequence (DNA): TGTGCCAGCAGTCCCCCGGGGTCTTCGGCCGGGGAGCTGTTTTTT.